This T cell receptor beta chain was sequenced in a study of T cells in Graves' hyperthyroidism and ophthalmopathy. Overall study context: Upon initial diagnosis and before any treatment, peripheral blood was collected.

Whole-study findings and limits: The blood repertoire included most of the expanded thyroid clonotypes above 0.001.

Trimming cost V 4 bases and J 3 bases, with 15 bases left between them. This CDR3 spans 15 amino acids. Germline CDR1 and CDR2: SGHTA and FQGNSA. Uncontrolled infections, other autoimmune diseases, pregnancy or lactation led to exclusion of patients. Each diagnosis drew on symptoms, thyroxine, TRAb, thyroid ultrasound and orbital computed tomography findings. Only a few counts were recorded for this clonotype. The antigen remains unidentified. From RNA transcripts, TCR beta CDR3 regions were amplified. HTBI primers were the set used in a first-round RT-PCR of the TCR CDR3. TCRdb itself ran the multiplex PCR reads through MiXCR, one entry per CDR3 protein. The sample holds fewer than 200,000 distinct CDR3 sequences, over 15% seen once.

The sample taken for sequencing was blood. The chain employs TRBV7-2 and TRBJ2-5, with no clear D. This sequence was found in a woman aged 45-59 years with Graves' hyperthyroidism. The CDR3 DNA is TGTGCCAGCAGCTATGGACCTTGGGCAGAAGAGACCCAGTACTTC. The encoded protein is CASSYGPWAEETQYF.